The 27 T cell receptor beta chains given below trace back to one sample, sequenced in a study of cytomegalovirus exposure and HLA in healthy donors. Both 60 Vbeta primers and 13 Jbeta primers went into the PCR. This table comes from immunoSEQ multiplex PCR, and its TCRdb copy is limited to in-frame clones, with some not included. Its table lists 150,000 to 200,000 clones. Material: PBMCs. Receptors originate from a man younger than 45 in good health and CMV-seronegative.

The DNA of the CDR3 is TGTGCCAGTAGGGCCGGGACAGGGGGCGACTATGGCTACACCTTC. Protein: CASRAGTGGDYGYTF. The chain combines TRBV19 with TRBJ1-2; TRBD1 matches at 12 bases. The germline gives CDR1 LNHDA, CDR2 SQIVND (reference sequence). The CDR3 length is 15 residues. V gave up 6 bases and J gave up 3 bases; unmatched junction bases: 5.

The chain combines TRBV19 with TRBJ1-1, with D unresolved. Trimming cost V 2 bases and J 1 base, with 11 bases left between them. The CDR3 totals 15 residues. Germline assignment: CDR1 LNHDA and CDR2 SQIVND (reference sequence). The CDR3 DNA is TGTGCCAGTAGTATAACGGAGTTTGGGAACACTGAAGCTTTCTTT. It codes for CASSITEFGNTEAFF.

The J gene is TRBJ1-1, the V gene TRBV14, with TRBD1 matching over 8 bases. CDR1 and CDR2 (germline): SGHDN, FVKESK. With 4 bases clipped from V and 4 bases from J, the junction kept 2 bases outside the gene matches. The CDR3 has 13 amino acids. The CDR3 DNA follows: TGTGCCAGCAGCCTTGGACAGGGCACTGAAGCTTTCTTT. It specifies CASSLGQGTEAFF.

The chain has TRBV9 and TRBJ2-5; D is ambiguous. The end of the DNA is better explained by TRBJ2-7, so the J call may be wrong. Germline V gene data show CDR1 as SGDLS and CDR2 as YYNGEE. The CDR3 contains 14 residues. The CDR3 loop is CASSVDPTHYEQYF. The CDR3 DNA reads as TGTGCCAGCAGCGTAGACCCCACCCACTACGAGCAGTACTTC.

This chain connects TRBV29-1 to TRBJ1-1; 9 nucleotides align to TRBD1. This CDR3 is 14 amino acids long. Per the germline V gene, CDR1 is SQVTM and CDR2 is ANQGSEA. V was pared by 7 bases and J by 2 bases, with 8 bases of the junction left unmatched. The CDR3 sequence: CSATYRGLNTEAFF. The CDR3 DNA follows: TGCAGCGCCACCTACAGGGGGCTAAACACTGAAGCTTTCTTT.

The chain couples TRBV5-6 to TRBJ2-6, with no clear D. With 1 base removed from V and 0 bases from J, the gap between germline ends came to 5 bases. The CDR3 is made up of 15 amino acids. The V gene's germline CDR1 is SGHDT and CDR2 YYEEEE. CDR3 in DNA: TGTGCCAGCAGCTTGTCTGTCTCTGGGGCCAACGTCCTGACTTTC. It translates to CASSLSVSGANVLTF. The full variable domain, its missing parts supplied by reference TRBV5-6 and TRBJ2-6, is DAGVTQSPTHLIKTRGQQVTLRCSPKSGHDTVSWYQQALGQGPQFIFQYYEEEERQRGNFPDRFSGHQFPNYSSELNVNALLLGDSALYLCASSLSVSGANVLTFGAGSRLTVL.

As for this clone: In the same sample, other DNA sequences code for this CDR3. This chain uses TRBV19 with TRBJ1-1; D is perhaps TRBD1 (5 bases). V was shortened by 3 bases and J by 7 bases, with 21 bases between the two germline ends. CDR1 and CDR2 (germline): LNHDA, SQIVND (reference sequence). The CDR3 is made up of 16 amino acids. The CDR3 DNA sequence: TGTGCCAGTAGTATTGATGGGGGGTATCCCCACCTTGAAGCTTTCTTT. As protein: CASSIDGGYPHLEAFF.

The rearrangement uses TRBV7-8 and TRBJ1-2; TRBD1 aligns across 7 bases. CDR1 SGHVS and CDR2 FQNEAQ come from the germline V gene. The CDR3 runs to 14 residues. Trimming removed 1 base from V and 7 bases from J; junction bases left unmatched: 6. CDR3 protein: CASSLGGTASGYTF. Here the CDR3 DNA reads TGTGCCAGCAGCTTAGGTGGGACAGCCTCTGGCTACACCTTC.

In DNA form, the CDR3 reads TGTGCCAGCAGTTGGTCTGCAGGGGGCACTGGAAACACCATATATTTT. It yields the protein CASSWSAGGTGNTIYF. The rearrangement links TRBV2 to TRBJ1-3, with 8 bases fitting TRBD1. This CDR3 contains 16 residues. V trimming: 5 bases; J trimming: 2 bases; junction bases outside the gene matches: 8. The germline gives CDR1 SNHLY, CDR2 FYNNEI.

The chain combines TRBV5-4 with TRBJ1-2; D uncertain. This CDR3 contains 13 residues. From germline, CDR1 is SGHNT and CDR2 YYREEE (reference sequence). Trimming left V 1 base short and J 7 bases short, with 11 bases between. CDR3: CASSLYLGGGYTF. In nucleotides, the CDR3 is TGTGCCAGCAGCTTGTATTTGGGAGGTGGCTACACCTTC.

With respect to this clone: Other DNA sequences within the sample encode an identical CDR3. The J gene is TRBJ2-3, the V gene TRBV28; the match to TRBD1 covers 10 bases. CDR1 is MDHEN, CDR2 SYDVKM, per germline. J was trimmed by 3 bases and V by 6 bases; bases with no gene match: 15. This CDR3 has 18 residues. In DNA, the CDR3 is TGTGCCAGCAGAGACACGGGACAGGGGATCGTGGGGACAGATACGCAGTATTTT. Translation: CASRDTGQGIVGTDTQYF.

Worth noting for this clone: The junction departs from germline at one end; a sequencing error may be responsible. V is TRBV4-1 and J is TRBJ1-2, with 7 bases lining up with TRBD1. This CDR3 is 16 amino acids long. The germline gives CDR1 MGHRA, CDR2 YSYEKL. The CDR3: CASSRLAGTVNNGYTF. The CDR3 bases are TGCGCCAGCAGCCGCCTGGCCGGGACAGTTAACAATGGCTACACCTTC.

The genes are TRBV18 and TRBJ1-1; D gene ambiguous. The CDR3 covers 12 residues. Germline CDR1 and CDR2: KGHSH and LQKENI. Trimming took off 2 bases at V and 7 bases at J, with 8 bases between the two ends. CDR3 sequence: CASSPRGREAFF. The CDR3 DNA is TGTGCCAGCTCACCAAGAGGGCGTGAAGCTTTCTTT.

The V gene is TRBV19, the J gene TRBJ2-2; TRBD2 aligns across 14 bases. CDR3 length: 19 amino acids. V trimming: 4 bases; J trimming: 0 bases; junction bases outside the gene matches: 7. Germline lookup yields CDR1 LNHDA and CDR2 SQIVND (reference sequence). CDR3: CASSRTSGRSLANTGELFF. CDR3 DNA: TGTGCCAGTAGTAGGACTAGCGGGAGGAGCCTCGCGAACACCGGGGAGCTGTTTTTT.

This chain connects TRBV6-5 to TRBJ2-7; D might be TRBD2 (6 bases). The CDR3 spans 12 residues. Germline-derived CDR1 and CDR2 are MNHEY and SVGAGI. Trimming stripped 2 bases from V and 5 bases from J, with 7 bases between. The CDR3 sequence is CASSYTGDEQYF. As DNA, the CDR3 is TGTGCCAGCAGTTACACGGGGGACGAGCAGTACTTC.

The J gene is TRBJ1-6, the V gene TRBV7-6, with a tentative D call TRBD1 (5 bases). Germline CDR1 is SGHVS and CDR2 is FNYEAQ. V was pared by 2 bases and J by 0 bases, with 8 bases between. The CDR3 is 16 amino acids. The CDR3 coding sequence is TGTGCCAGCAGCTTATACAGGAGCTCCTATAATTCACCCCTCCACTTT. This encodes CASSLYRSSYNSPLHF. Based on the CDR3 plus reference TRBV7-6 and TRBJ1-6, the full variable domain is GAGVSQSPRYKVTKRGQDVALRCDPISGHVSLYWYRQALGQGPEFLTYFNYEAQQDKSGLPNDRFSAERPEGSISTLTIQRTEQRDSAMYRCASSLYRSSYNSPLHFGNGTRLTVT.

This sequence joins TRBV5-1 and TRBJ2-5; tentative D call: TRBD2 (5 bases). TRBJ2-7 explains the end of the DNA better; the J call may be wrong. The CDR3 contains 11 residues. The germline CDR1 and CDR2 sequences are SGHRS and YFSETQ. The CDR3 protein is CASGRDYEQYF. The CDR3 DNA follows: TGCGCCAGCGGGAGAGACTACGAGCAGTACTTC.

The chain links TRBV10-2 to TRBJ1-1; 7 bases are shared with TRBD1. The length of the CDR3 is 12 residues. From germline, CDR1 is WSHSY and CDR2 SAAADI. V lost 7 bases, J lost 6 bases, and 5 bases stayed unmatched. The chain's CDR3 is CASNNRGAEAFF. The DNA for the CDR3 is TGCGCCAGCAATAACAGGGGCGCTGAAGCTTTCTTT.

The chain's CDR3 is CASSLGSNQPYEQYF. The CDR3 coding sequence is TGTGCCAGCAGCTTGGGCTCGAATCAACCCTACGAGCAGTACTTC. This chain joins TRBV7-2 and TRBJ2-5; no firm D call. The tail of the sequence fits TRBJ2-7 better, so the J call may be wrong. CDR1 and CDR2 from the germline V gene are SGHTA and FQGNSA. CDR3 size: 15 residues.

The rearrangement joins TRBV6-5 to TRBJ1-3; D is unclear. Deletions cut 5 bases from V and 7 bases from J, with 9 bases between. Germline CDR1 MNHEY, CDR2 SVGAGI. The CDR3 runs to 12 residues. CDR3 sequence (DNA): TGTGCCAGCAGTCCCCGAGGGAACACCATATATTTT. Translated, it gives CASSPRGNTIYF.

The chain employs TRBV7-8 and TRBJ1-3, with 7 positions matching TRBD1. Germline CDR1 reads SGHVS; CDR2 reads FQNEAQ. V lost 2 bases, J lost 2 bases, and 9 bases stayed unmatched. The CDR3 sequence is 17 residues long. CDR3 coding DNA: TGTGCCAGCAGCTTATTTGAGGGGGCGTTAACTGGAAACACCATATATTTT. Amino acid sequence: CASSLFEGALTGNTIYF.

The chain has TRBV21-1 and TRBJ2-7; TRBD2, the table's D call, lacks a check against the DNA. TRBV21-1 corresponds to a pseudogene. This CDR3 region has 15 residues. CDR3 in amino acids: CASTSQRRGTYEQYF. The CDR3 nucleotides are TGTGCCAGCACCTCACAGAGGAGGGGCACCTACGAGCAGTACTTC.

V usage is TRBV15 and J usage is TRBJ2-3; D is ambiguous. Germline CDR1 LNHNV, CDR2 YYDKDF (reference sequence). Trimming left V 6 bases short and J 3 bases short, with 10 bases between. This CDR3 has 13 residues. The CDR3 sequence: CATSGQLTDTQYF. The CDR3 coding sequence is TGTGCCACCAGTGGGCAGTTAACAGATACGCAGTATTTT.

This chain joins TRBV7-6 and TRBJ2-2; 7 bases agree with TRBD2. The V gene end was trimmed by 1 base and the J gene end by 4 bases; junction bases not matched to a gene: 0. The CDR3 has 14 residues. CDR1 is SGHVS, CDR2 FNYEAQ, per germline. CDR3 bases: TGTGCCAGCAGCTTAGGGACTAGCACCGGGGAGCTGTTTTTT. Protein: CASSLGTSTGELFF. Full variable domain (remainder filled in from reference TRBV7-6 and TRBJ2-2): GAGVSQSPRYKVTKRGQDVALRCDPISGHVSLYWYRQALGQGPEFLTYFNYEAQQDKSGLPNDRFSAERPEGSISTLTIQRTEQRDSAMYRCASSLGTSTGELFFGEGSRLTVL.

The rearrangement links TRBV7-2 to TRBJ1-3; no reliable D call. Germline lookup yields CDR1 SGHTA and CDR2 FQGNSA. The V end was cut by 1 base, the J end by 0 bases, with 4 bases between. The CDR3 is 14 amino acids. CDR3 in amino acids: CASSLVGSGNTIYF. In nucleotides, the CDR3 is TGTGCCAGCAGCTTAGTCGGCTCTGGAAACACCATATATTTT. Drawing the rest from reference TRBV7-2 and TRBJ1-3, the complete variable domain is GAGVSQSPSNKVTEKGKDVELRCDPISGHTALYWYRQSLGQGLEFLIYFQGNSAPDKSGLPSDRFSAERTGGSVSTLTIQRTQQEDSAVYLCASSLVGSGNTIYFGEGSWLTVV.

The genes are TRBV18 and TRBJ1-1; a weak D match, TRBD1 (6 bases). CDR1 is KGHSH, CDR2 LQKENI, per germline. This CDR3 has 13 amino acids. V lost 7 bases and J lost 1, with 10 bases in between. DNA for the CDR3: TGTGCCAGCTGCAGGGGACAGAACACTGAAGCTTTCTTT. It yields the protein CASCRGQNTEAFF.

The chain has TRBV5-1 and TRBJ2-7; possible D gene TRBD1, 6 bases. Trimming left V 4 bases short and J 1 base short, with 12 bases between. Germline V gene sequence: CDR1 SGHRS, CDR2 YFSETQ. This CDR3 has 14 amino acids. CDR3 residues: CASSTLTGSYEQYF. The CDR3 nucleotides read TGCGCCAGCAGCACGCTGACAGGTTCCTACGAGCAGTACTTC.